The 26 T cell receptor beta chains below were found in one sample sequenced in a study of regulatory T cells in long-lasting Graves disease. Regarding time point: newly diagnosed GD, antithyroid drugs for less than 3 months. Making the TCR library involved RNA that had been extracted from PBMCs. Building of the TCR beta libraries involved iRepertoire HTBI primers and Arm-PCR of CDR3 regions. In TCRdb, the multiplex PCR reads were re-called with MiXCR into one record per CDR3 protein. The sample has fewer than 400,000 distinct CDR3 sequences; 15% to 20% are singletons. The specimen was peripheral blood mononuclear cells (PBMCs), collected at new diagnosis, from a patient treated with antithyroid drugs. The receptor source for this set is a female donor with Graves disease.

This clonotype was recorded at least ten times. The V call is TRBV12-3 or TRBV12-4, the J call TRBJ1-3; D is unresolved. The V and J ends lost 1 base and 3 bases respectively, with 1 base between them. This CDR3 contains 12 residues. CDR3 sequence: CASSLGGNTIYF. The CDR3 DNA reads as TGTGCCAGCAGTTTAGGTGGAAACACCATATATTTT.

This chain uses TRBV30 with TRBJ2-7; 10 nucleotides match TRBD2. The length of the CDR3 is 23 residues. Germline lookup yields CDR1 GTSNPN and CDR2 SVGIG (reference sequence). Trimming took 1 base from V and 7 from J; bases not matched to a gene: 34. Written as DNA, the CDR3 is TGTGCCTGGAGTGCCTACCGGGTGTACAGCGGGAGGGCCTACAGTGGGGCTACGCAAGAGCAGTACTTC. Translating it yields CAWSAYRVYSGRAYSGATQEQYF.

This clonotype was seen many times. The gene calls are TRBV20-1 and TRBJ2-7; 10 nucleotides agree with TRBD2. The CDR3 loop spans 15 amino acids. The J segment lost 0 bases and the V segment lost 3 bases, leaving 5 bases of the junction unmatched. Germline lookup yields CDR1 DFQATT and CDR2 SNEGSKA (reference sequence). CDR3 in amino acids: CSASVPSGSSYEQYF. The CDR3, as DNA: TGCAGTGCTAGCGTCCCTAGCGGGAGCTCCTACGAGCAGTACTTC.

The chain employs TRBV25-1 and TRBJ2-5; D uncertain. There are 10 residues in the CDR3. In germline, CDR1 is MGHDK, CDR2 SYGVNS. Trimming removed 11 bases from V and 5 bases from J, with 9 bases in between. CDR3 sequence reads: CAPQRETQYF. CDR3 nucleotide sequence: TGTGCCCCCCAGAGGGAGACCCAGTACTTC. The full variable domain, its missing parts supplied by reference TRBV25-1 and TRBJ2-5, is EADIYQTPRYLVIGTGKKITLECSQTMGHDKMYWYQQDPGMELHLIHYSYGVNSTEKGDLSSESTVSRIRTEHFPLTLESARPSHTSQYLCAPQRETQYFGPGTRLLVL.

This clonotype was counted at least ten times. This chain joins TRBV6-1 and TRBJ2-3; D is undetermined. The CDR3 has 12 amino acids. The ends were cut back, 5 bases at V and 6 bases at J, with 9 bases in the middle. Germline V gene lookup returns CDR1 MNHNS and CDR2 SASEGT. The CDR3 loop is CASSHNGDTQYF. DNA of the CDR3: TGTGCCAGCAGTCATAATGGGGATACGCAGTATTTT.

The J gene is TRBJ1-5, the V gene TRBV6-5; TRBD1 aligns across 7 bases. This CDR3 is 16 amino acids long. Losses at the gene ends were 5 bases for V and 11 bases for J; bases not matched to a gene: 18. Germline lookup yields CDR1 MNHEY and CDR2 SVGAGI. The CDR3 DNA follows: TGTGCCAGCAGTGAAGAGAGGACAGGTCGTTACAAGTCCCAGCATTTT. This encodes CASSEERTGRYKSQHF.

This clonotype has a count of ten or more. The CDR3 nucleotides read TGTGCCAGCAGCACGGGACAGGACGTTTCACCCCTCCACTTT. Residues: CASSTGQDVSPLHF. V usage is TRBV5-6 and J usage is TRBJ1-6; 8 nucleotides line up with TRBD1. Trimming cost V 4 bases and J 9 bases; bases outside gene matches: 6. Looked up from germline, CDR1 is SGHDT and CDR2 is YYEEEE. The CDR3 extends over 14 amino acids.

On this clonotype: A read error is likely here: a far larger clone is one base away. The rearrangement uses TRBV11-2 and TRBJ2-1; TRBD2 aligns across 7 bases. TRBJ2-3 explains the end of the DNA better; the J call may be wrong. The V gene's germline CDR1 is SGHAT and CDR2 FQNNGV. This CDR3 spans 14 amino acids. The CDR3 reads CASRWARGMDTQYF. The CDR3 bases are TGTGCCAGCCGGTGGGCGCGGGGGATGGATACGCAGTATTTT.

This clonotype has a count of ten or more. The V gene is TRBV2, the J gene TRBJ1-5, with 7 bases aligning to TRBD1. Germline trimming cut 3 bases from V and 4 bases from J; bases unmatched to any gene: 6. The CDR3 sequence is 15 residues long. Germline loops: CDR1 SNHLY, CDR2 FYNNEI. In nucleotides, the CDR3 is TGTGCCAGCAGTGACCGGGACAGAAAAAATCAGCCCCAGCATTTT. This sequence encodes CASSDRDRKNQPQHF.

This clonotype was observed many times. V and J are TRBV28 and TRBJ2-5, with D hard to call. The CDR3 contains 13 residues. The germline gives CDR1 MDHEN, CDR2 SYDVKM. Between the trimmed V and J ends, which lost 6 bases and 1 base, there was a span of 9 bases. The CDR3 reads CASSFPLQETQYF. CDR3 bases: TGTGCCAGCAGCTTCCCCCTCCAAGAGACCCAGTACTTC.

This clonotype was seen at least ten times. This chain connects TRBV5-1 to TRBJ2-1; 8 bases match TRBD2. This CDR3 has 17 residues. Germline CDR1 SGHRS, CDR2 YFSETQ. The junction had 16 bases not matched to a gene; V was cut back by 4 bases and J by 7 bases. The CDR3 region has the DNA TGCGCCAGCAGCCCCCGTAGGGGCGGGGGGAGCACTAATGAGCAGTTCTTC. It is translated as CASSPRRGGGSTNEQFF.

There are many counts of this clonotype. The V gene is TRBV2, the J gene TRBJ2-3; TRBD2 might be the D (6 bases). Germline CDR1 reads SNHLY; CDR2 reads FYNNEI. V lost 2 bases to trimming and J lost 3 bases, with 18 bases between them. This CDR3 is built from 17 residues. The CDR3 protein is CASSEIWTFAGTDTQYF. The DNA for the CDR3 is TGTGCCAGCAGTGAAATTTGGACCTTTGCGGGGACAGATACGCAGTATTTT.

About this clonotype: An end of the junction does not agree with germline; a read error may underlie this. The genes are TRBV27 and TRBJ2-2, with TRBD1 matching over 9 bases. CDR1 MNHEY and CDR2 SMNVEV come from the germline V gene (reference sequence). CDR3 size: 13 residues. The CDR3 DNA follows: TGTGCCAGCACAGACAGGGGGACCGGGGAGCTGGTTTTT. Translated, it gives CASTDRGTGELVF.

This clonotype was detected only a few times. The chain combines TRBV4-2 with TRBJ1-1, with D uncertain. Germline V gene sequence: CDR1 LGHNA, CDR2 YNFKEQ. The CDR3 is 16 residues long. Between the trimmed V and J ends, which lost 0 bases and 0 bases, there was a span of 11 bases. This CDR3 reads CASSQDNPDLNTEAFF. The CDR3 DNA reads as TGTGCCAGCAGCCAAGATAATCCAGACCTGAACACTGAAGCTTTCTTT.

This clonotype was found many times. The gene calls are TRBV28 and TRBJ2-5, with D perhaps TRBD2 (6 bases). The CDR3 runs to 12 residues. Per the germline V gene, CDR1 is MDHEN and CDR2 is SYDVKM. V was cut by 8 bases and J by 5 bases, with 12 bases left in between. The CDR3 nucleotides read TGTGCCAGCTCGGGGGTGAAGGAGACCCAGTACTTC. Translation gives CASSGVKETQYF.

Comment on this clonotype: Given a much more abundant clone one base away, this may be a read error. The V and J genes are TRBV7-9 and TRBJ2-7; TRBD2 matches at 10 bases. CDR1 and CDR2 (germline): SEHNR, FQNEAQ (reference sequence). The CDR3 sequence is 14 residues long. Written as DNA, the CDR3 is TGTGCCGGCAGAGCGGGAGGGCCGTTTGGCGAGCAGTACTTC. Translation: CAGRAGGPFGEQYF.

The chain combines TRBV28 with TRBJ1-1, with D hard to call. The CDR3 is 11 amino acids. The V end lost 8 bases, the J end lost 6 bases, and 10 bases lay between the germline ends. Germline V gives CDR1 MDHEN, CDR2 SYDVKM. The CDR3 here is CASLSESEAFF. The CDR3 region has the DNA TGTGCCAGCCTATCAGAATCTGAAGCTTTCTTT.

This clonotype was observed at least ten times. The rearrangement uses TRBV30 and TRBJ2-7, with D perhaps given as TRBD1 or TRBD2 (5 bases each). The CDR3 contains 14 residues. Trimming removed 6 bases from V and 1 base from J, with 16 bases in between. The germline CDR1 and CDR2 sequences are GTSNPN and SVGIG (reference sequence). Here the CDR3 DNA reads TGTGCCTGCCTCTCGGGACCGCCATCCTACGAGCAGTACTTC. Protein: CACLSGPPSYEQYF. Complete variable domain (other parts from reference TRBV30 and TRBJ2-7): SQTIHQWPATLVQPVGSPLSLECTVEGTSNPNLYWYRQAAGRGLQLLFYSVGIGQISSEVPQNLSASRPQDRQFILSSKKLLLSDSGFYLCACLSGPPSYEQYFGPGTRLTVT.

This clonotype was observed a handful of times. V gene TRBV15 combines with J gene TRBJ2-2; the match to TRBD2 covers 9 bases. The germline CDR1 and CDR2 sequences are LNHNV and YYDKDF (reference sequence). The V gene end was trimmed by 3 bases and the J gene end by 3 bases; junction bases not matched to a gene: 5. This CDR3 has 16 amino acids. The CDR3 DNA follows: TGTGCCACCAGCAGTGGGCGGGAGGGCCACACCGGGGAGCTGTTTTTT. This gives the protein CATSSGREGHTGELFF.

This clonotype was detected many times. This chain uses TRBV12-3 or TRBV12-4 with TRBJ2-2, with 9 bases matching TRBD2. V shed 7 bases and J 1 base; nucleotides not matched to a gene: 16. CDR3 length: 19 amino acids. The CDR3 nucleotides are TGTGCCAGCAACCACTTGGGCCCAACTAGCGGGCTGAACACCGGGGAGCTGTTTTTT. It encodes CASNHLGPTSGLNTGELFF.

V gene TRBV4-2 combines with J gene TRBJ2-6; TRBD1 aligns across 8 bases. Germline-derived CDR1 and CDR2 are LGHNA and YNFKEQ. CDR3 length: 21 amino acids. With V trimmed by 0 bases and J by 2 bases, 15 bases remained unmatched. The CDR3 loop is CASSQDKRTGFMSPGANVLTF. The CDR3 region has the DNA TGTGCCAGCAGCCAAGACAAGAGGACAGGGTTTATGTCCCCTGGGGCCAACGTCCTGACTTTC.

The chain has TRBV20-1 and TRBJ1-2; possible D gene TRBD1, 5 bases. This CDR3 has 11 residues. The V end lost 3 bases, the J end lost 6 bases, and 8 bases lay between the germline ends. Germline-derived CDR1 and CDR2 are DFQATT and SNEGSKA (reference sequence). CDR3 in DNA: TGCAGTGCTAGGGGGCGAGATGGCTACACCTTC. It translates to CSARGRDGYTF.

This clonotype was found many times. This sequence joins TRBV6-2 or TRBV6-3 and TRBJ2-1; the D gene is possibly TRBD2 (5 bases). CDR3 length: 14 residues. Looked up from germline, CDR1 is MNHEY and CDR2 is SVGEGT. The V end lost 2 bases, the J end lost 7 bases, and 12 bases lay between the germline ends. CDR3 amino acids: CASSYSSSGNEQFF. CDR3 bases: TGTGCCAGCAGTTACAGTTCGAGCGGTAATGAGCAGTTCTTC.

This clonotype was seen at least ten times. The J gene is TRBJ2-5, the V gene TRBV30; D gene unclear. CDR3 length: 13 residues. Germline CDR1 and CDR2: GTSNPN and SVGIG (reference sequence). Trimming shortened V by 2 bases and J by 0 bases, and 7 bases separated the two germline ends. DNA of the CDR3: TGTGCCTGGAGTCGGACGGACCAAGAGACCCAGTACTTC. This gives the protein CAWSRTDQETQYF.

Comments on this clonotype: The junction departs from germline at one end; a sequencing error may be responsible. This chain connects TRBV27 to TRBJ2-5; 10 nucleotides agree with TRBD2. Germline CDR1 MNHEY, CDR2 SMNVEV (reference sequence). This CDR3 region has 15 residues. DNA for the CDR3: TGTGCCAGCAGTTTAGGGACTAGCGCTCAAGAGACCCAGCACTTC. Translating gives CASSLGTSAQETQHF.

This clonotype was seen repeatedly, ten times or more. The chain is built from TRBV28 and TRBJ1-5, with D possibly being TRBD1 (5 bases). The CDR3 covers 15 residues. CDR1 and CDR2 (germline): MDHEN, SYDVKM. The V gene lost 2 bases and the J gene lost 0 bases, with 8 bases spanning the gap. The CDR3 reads CASSLRGFSNQPQHF. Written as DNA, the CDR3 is TGTGCCAGCAGTTTACGGGGGTTTAGCAATCAGCCCCAGCATTTT.